This TCR beta chain derives from a study of blood T cell repertoires in COVID-19. Trimming removed 6 bases from V and 6 bases from J, with 9 bases in between. This CDR3 has 11 amino acids. Germline V gives CDR1 MGHDK, CDR2 SYGVNS. Per the original methods: Amplification of reference gene primers provided the estimated nucleated cell counts. Profiling relied on immunoSEQ multiplex PCR, and the TCRdb table lists in-frame clones only, not all of them. V and J calls and clone size are given by that table; D and trimming were obtained from the DNA. This table has around 250,000 clones, around 82% appearing once.

The chain couples TRBV25-1 to TRBJ2-7; D is perhaps TRBD2 (5 bases). This receptor was identified in a human donor in a cohort sampled during active COVID-19. Sequenced material: peripheral blood. CDR3 protein: CASSGLTEQYF. In nucleotides, the CDR3 is TGTGCCAGCAGCGGACTTACCGAGCAGTACTTC.